Sequencing of this TCR beta chain was carried out in a study of T cells after yellow fever vaccination. Findings of the study overall: Booster sampling recovered most clones from primary vaccination (around 97% CD4, roughly 90% CD8). Weaker in magnitude, the secondary response showed a faster peak on day 5 versus 15. From the bulk population, abundant clonotypes could contaminate and appear within FACS-sorted repertoires.

On this clonotype: The antigen remains undetermined.

V was clipped by 5 bases and J by 8 bases, with 25 bases between them. CDR1 is KGHSH, CDR2 LQKENI, per germline. CDR3 length equals 17 residues. Each CDR3 protein gets one entry after TCRdb re-called the 5' RACE reads with MiXCR. The sample has around 310,000 distinct CDR3 sequences, 7.5% to 9% seen once. The chain links TRBV18 to TRBJ2-1, with a weak D call TRBD1 (5 bases). The sequenced sample was PBMCs, obtained on the day of the first yellow fever vaccination. This receptor was obtained from a man aged 18 to 35 who received the YFV17D yellow fever vaccine. CDR3 sequence (DNA): TGTGCCAGCTCAGGGCCCCTTAGGGGTCAAATGTTTGATGAGCAGTTCTTC. Its protein is CASSGPLRGQMFDEQFF.